The present TCR beta chain was sequenced within a study of tumor-infiltrating lymphocytes in primary liver carcinoma. This clonotype occurred a few times. A much larger clone is a single base away; this may be a read error. The roughly 17-31 mg bulk tissue piece was not sorted before simultaneous RNA and DNA extraction. Researchers generated TCR beta cDNA from approximately 500 ng of total RNA, relying on a constant-region primer. What produced the TCR beta libraries was three nested multiplex PCR rounds using slightly modified ARM-PCR. Primers for the first two PCR rounds were TRBV1-TRBV30 forward primers and a C-beta reverse primer (roughly 10 cycles per round). TCRdb reanalysed the multiplex PCR reads using MiXCR and keeps one entry per CDR3 protein. The sample lists under 130,000 distinct CDR3 sequences, 82% occurring once. The V segment lost 8 bases and the J segment 2 bases; nucleotides outside the gene matches: 12. The CDR3 extends over 16 amino acids. Germline lookup yields CDR1 MDHEN and CDR2 SYDVKM.

This chain links TRBV28 with TRBJ1-5; TRBD1 aligns across 7 bases. This TCR derives from a man in his forties or fifties with primary liver carcinoma and hepatitis B virus infection. Sequencing was carried out using liver tumor tissue from sampling region 3. Sample subset: tumor region T3, left-lateral pole. The CDR3 DNA reads TGTGCCAGCGATTTGCCTCGACAGGGAGGCAATCAGCCCCAGCATTTT. Amino acid sequence: CASDLPRQGGNQPQHF.